The T cell receptor beta chain described here comes from a study of control samples from healthy donors and cancer patients. Some clones are missing from TCRdb's copy, which holds only in-frame ones; the method was immunoSEQ multiplex PCR. This sample has more than 150,000 clones; approximately 90% occur once, and the top ten carry 0.68%. Looked up from germline, CDR1 is SGHNT and CDR2 is YYREEE (reference sequence). This CDR3 is built from 13 residues. V gave up 5 bases and J gave up 4 bases; unmatched junction bases: 5. This clone was detected only once. Input material: blood. The chain uses TRBV5-4 and TRBJ2-7; 8 bases agree with TRBD1. The receptor was derived from a woman between 25 and 40 years old in good health. CDR3 region: CASSTGGRYEQYF. CDR3 nucleotides: TGTGCCAGCAGTACAGGGGGGCGGTACGAGCAGTACTTC.